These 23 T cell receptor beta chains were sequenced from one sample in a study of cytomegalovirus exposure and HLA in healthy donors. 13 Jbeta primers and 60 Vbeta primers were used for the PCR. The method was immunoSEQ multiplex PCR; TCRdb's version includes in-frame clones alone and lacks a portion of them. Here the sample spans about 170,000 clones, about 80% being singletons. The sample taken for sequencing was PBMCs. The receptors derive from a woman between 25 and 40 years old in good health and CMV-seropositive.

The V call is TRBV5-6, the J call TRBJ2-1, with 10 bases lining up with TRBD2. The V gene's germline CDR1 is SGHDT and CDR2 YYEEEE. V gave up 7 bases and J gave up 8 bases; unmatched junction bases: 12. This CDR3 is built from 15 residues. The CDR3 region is CASPSQREGDDEQFF. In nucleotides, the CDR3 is TGTGCCAGCCCCTCCCAGCGGGAGGGTGACGATGAGCAGTTCTTC.

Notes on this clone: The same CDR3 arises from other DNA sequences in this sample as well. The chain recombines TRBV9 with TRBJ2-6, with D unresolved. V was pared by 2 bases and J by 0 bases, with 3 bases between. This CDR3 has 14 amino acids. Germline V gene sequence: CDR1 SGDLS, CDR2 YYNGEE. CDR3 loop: CASSVASGANVLTF. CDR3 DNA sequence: TGTGCCAGCAGCGTGGCCTCTGGGGCCAACGTCCTGACTTTC.

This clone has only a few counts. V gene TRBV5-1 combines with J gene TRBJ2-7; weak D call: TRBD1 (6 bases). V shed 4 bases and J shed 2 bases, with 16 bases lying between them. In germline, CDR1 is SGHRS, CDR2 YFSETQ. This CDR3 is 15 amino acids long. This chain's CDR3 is CASSIFQTGTYEQYF. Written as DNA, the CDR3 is TGCGCCAGCAGCATTTTCCAGACAGGAACCTACGAGCAGTACTTC. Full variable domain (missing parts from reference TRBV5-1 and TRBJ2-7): KAGVTQTPRYLIKTRGQQVTLSCSPISGHRSVSWYQQTPGQGLQFLFEYFSETQRNKGNFPGRFSGRQFSNSRSEMNVSTLELGDSALYLCASSIFQTGTYEQYFGPGTRLTVT.

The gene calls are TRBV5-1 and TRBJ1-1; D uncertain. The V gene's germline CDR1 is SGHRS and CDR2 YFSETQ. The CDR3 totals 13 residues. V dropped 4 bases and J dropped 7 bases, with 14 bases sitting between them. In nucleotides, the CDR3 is TGCGCCAGCAGCCTGATAGACGGGGTTGAAGCTTTCTTT. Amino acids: CASSLIDGVEAFF.

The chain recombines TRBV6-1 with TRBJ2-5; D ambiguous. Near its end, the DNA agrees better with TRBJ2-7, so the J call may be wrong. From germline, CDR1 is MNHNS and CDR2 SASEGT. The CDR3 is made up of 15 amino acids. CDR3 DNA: TGTGCCAGCAGTGAAGCGCTCTTAGAAACCTACGAGCAGTACTTC. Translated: CASSEALLETYEQYF.

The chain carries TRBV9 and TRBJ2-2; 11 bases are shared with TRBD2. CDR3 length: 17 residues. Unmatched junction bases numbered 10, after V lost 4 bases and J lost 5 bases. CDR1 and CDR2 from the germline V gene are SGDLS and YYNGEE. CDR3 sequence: CASSPEIAGGRTGELFF. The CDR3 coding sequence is TGTGCCAGCAGCCCTGAAATAGCGGGAGGGCGTACCGGGGAGCTGTTTTTT. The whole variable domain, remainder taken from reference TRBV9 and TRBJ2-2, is DSGVTQTPKHLITATGQRVTLRCSPRSGDLSVYWYQQSLDQGLQFLIQYYNGEERAKGNILERFSAQQFPDLHSELNLSSLELGDSALYFCASSPEIAGGRTGELFFGEGSRLTVL.

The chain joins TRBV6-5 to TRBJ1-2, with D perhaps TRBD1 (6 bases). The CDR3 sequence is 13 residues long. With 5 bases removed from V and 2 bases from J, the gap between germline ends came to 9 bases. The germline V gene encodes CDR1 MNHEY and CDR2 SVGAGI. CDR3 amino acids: CASSAQGNYGYTF. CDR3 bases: TGTGCCAGCAGTGCACAGGGAAACTATGGCTACACCTTC.

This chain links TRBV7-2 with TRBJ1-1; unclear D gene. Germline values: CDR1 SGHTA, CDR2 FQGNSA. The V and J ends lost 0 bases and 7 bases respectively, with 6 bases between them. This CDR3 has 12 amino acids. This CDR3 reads CASSLARIEAFF. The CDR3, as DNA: TGTGCCAGCAGCTTAGCGCGTATTGAAGCTTTCTTT.

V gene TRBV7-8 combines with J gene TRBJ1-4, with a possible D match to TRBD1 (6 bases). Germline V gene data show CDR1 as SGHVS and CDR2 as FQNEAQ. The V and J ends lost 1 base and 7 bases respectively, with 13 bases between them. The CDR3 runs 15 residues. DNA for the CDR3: TGTGCCAGCAGCTTAGAGGGGAACAGGGCTGAAAAACTGTTTTTT. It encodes CASSLEGNRAEKLFF.

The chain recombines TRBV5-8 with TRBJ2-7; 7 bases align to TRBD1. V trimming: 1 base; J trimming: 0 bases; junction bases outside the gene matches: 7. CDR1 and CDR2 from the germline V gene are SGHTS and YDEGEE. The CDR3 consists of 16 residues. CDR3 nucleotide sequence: TGTGCCAGCAGCTTGTTGGGTACAGGGGTCTCCTACGAGCAGTACTTC. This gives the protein CASSLLGTGVSYEQYF. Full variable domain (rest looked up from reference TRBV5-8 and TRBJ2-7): EAGVTQSPTHLIKTRGQQATLRCSPISGHTSVYWYQQALGLGLQFLLWYDEGEERNRGNFPPRFSGRQFPNYSSELNVNALELEDSALYLCASSLLGTGVSYEQYFGPGTRLTVT.

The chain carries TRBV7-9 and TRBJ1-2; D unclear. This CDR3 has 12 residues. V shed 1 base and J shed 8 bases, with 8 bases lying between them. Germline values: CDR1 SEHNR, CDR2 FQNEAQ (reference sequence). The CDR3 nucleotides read TGTGCCAGCAGCTTAGAAGCTCGGGGCTACACCTTC. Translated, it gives CASSLEARGYTF.

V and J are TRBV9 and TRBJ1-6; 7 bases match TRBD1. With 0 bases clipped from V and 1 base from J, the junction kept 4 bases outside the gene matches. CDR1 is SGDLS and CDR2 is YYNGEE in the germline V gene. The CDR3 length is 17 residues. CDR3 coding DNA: TGTGCCAGCAGCGTAGGACAGGGTAGGTCCTATAATTCACCCCTCCACTTT. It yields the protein CASSVGQGRSYNSPLHF.

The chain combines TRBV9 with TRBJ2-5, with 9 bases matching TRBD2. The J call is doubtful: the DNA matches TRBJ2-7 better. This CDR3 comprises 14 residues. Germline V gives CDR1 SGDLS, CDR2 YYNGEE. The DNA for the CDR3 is TGTGCCAGCAGCGTGACTAGCGGTGTATACGAGCAGTACTTC. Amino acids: CASSVTSGVYEQYF.

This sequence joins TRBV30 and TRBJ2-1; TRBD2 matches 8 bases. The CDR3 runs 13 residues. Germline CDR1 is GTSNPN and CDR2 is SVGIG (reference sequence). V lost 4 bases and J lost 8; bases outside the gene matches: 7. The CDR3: CAWIPAGVYEQFF. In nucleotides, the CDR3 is TGTGCCTGGATACCAGCGGGAGTATATGAGCAGTTCTTC.

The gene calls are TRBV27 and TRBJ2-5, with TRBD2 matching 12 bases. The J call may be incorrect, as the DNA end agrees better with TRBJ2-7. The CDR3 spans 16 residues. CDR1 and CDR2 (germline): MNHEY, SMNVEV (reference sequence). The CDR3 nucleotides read TGTGCCAGCAGTCCGGGACTAGCGGGCCTCTCCTACGAGCAGTACTTC. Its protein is CASSPGLAGLSYEQYF.

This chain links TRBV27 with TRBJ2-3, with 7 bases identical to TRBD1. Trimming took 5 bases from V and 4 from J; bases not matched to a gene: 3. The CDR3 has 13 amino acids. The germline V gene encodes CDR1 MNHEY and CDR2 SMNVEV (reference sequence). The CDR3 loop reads CASSRQGSDTQYF. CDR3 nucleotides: TGTGCCAGCAGTCGACAGGGTTCAGATACGCAGTATTTT.

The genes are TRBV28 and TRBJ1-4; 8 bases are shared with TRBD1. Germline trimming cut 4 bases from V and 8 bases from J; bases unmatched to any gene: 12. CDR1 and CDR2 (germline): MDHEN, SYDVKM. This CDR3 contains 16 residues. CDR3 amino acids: CASSSPGADRAEKLFF. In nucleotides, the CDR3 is TGTGCCAGCAGTTCCCCCGGTGCGGACAGGGCCGAAAAACTGTTTTTT.

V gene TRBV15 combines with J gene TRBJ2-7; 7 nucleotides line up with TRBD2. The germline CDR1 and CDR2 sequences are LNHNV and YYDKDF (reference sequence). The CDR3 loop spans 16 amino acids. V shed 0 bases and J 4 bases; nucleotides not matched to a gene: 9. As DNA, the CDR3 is TGTGCCACCAGCAGAGAATCTACCCGGGGAGGGTACGAGCAGTACTTC. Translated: CATSRESTRGGYEQYF.

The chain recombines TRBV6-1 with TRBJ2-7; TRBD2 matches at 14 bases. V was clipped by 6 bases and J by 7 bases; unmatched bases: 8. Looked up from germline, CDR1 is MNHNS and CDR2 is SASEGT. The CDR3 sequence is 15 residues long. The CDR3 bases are TGTGCCAGCAGCCTCGGGACTAGCGGGAGAATGGAGCAGTACTTC. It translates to CASSLGTSGRMEQYF.

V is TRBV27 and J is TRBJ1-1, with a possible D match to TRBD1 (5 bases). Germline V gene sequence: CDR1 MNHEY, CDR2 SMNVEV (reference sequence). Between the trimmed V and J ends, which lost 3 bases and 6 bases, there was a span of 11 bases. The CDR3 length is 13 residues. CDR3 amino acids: CASSFQGIAEAFF. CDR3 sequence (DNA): TGTGCCAGCAGTTTCCAGGGTATCGCTGAAGCTTTCTTT.

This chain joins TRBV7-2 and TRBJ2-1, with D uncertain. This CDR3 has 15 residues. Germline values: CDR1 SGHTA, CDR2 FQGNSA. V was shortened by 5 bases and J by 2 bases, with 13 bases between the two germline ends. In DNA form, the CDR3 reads TGTGCCAGCAGCCCGAACCGAGGAGCCTACAATGAGCAGTTCTTC. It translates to CASSPNRGAYNEQFF. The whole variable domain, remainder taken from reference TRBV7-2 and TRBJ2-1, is GAGVSQSPSNKVTEKGKDVELRCDPISGHTALYWYRQSLGQGLEFLIYFQGNSAPDKSGLPSDRFSAERTGGSVSTLTIQRTQQEDSAVYLCASSPNRGAYNEQFFGPGTRLTVL.

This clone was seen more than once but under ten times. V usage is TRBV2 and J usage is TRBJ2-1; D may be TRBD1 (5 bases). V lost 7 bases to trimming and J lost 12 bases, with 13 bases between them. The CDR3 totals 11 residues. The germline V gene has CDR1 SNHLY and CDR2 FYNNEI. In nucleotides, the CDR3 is TGTGCCAGCATGTCCACAGGCCCGCAGTTCTTC. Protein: CASMSTGPQFF.

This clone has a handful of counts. The CDR3 region has the DNA TGTGCCTGGAGTGGGTCCGGTCCATATGGCTACACCTTC. Encoded protein: CAWSGSGPYGYTF. This chain connects TRBV30 to TRBJ1-2; D remains ambiguous. V lost 1 base to trimming and J lost 5 bases, with 11 bases between them. This CDR3 region has 13 residues. Germline loops: CDR1 GTSNPN, CDR2 SVGIG (reference sequence).